This TCR beta chain appears in the sequencing data of a study of beta chain features in type 1 diabetes. Study overall: Cell yields, age and gender were similar between patients and healthy donors. All samples combined gave 95 million to 130 million sorted cells for examination.

Study outcomes and limitations: The study found that naive, central memory and Treg TCRB repertoires appeared more similar in patients than in healthy donors. More deletions and fewer insertions at VDJ junctions were found in patients with type 1 diabetes.

Only a few counts were recorded for this clone. The antigen is unknown. Between the trimmed V and J ends, which lost 4 bases and 10 bases, there was a span of 21 bases. This CDR3 region has 15 residues. Germline V gene sequence: CDR1 SGDLS, CDR2 YYNGEE. Of the isolated RNA, all was reverse transcribed, and so the sequenced material was expressed TCRB transcripts. Libraries were prepared by immunoSEQ multiplex PCR; TCRdb keeps only in-frame clonotypes and omits some of them. The data contain approximately 120,000 clones, approximately 37% of them seen just once; the ten biggest clones take up approximately 0.065%.

This chain joins TRBV9 and TRBJ2-1, with D tentatively TRBD2 (6 bases). The sample was stem cell memory CD4+ T cells from blood. This TCR came from a woman aged 18-30 years in good health. CDR3 sequence reads: CASSPLFGRRGEQFF. CDR3 nucleotides: TGTGCCAGCAGCCCCCTGTTTGGGCGGAGGGGCGAGCAGTTCTTC.